The rows below give T cell receptor beta chains drawn from one sample of a study of T cells after yellow fever vaccination. TCRdb re-called the 5' RACE reads through MiXCR, storing one row per CDR3 protein. The sample contains about 210,000 distinct CDR3 sequences, more than 3% of which appear only once. The material was CD4+ T cells sorted from PBMCs, obtained 10 days after the yellow fever booster vaccination. These receptor sequences come from a man younger than 30 who received the YFV17D yellow fever vaccine. Each CDR3 is given with its conserved first and last residue. A D gene is named only where the DNA matches it firmly. For some rows the clone size is stated as once, few or many, or as a class when expanded; others skip it.

few	TRBD2	TRBV28	TRBJ2-5	CASSLEAGEYQETQYF	TGTGCCAGCAGTTTAGAAGCGGGGGAGTACCAAGAGACCCAGTACTTC
-	-	TRBV4-3	TRBJ2-7	CASSQDSLRSSYEQYF	TGCGCCAGCAGCCAAGACTCCCTCCGGTCATCCTACGAGCAGTACTTC
-	-	TRBV29-1	TRBJ1-5	CSVGRSGTDHQPQHF	TGCAGCGTCGGCCGATCCGGGACGGACCATCAGCCCCAGCATTTT
many	-	TRBV10-2	TRBJ2-7	CASTGGRRNEQYF	TGCGCCAGCACCGGGGGGCGTCGTAACGAGCAGTACTTC
many	TRBD1	TRBV7-9	TRBJ2-1	CASSLIRDSGYDEQFF	TGTGCCAGCAGCTTAATCCGGGACAGTGGCTACGATGAGCAGTTCTTC
many	-	TRBV5-1	TRBJ2-1	CASSSAAYEQFF	TGCGCCAGCAGCTCCGCGGCGTATGAGCAGTTCTTC
-	-	TRBV6-5	TRBJ1-1	CASSSPMGTEAFF	TGTGCCAGCAGTTCCCCCATGGGGACTGAAGCTTTCTTT
-	TRBD1	TRBV7-2	TRBJ1-4	CASSLFTGEEKLFF	TGTGCCAGCAGCTTATTCACAGGGGAGGAAAAACTGTTTTTT
-	TRBD2	TRBV5-5	TRBJ2-1	CASSGRTSGGYYNEQFF	TGTGCCAGCAGCGGAAGGACTAGCGGGGGGTACTACAATGAGCAGTTCTTC
-	TRBD2	TRBV14	TRBJ2-1	CASSTLAGYYNEQFF	TGTGCCAGCAGCACGTTAGCGGGGTACTACAATGAGCAGTTCTTC
-	-	TRBV4-3	TRBJ1-3	CASSHVYTSSGNTIYF	TGCGCCAGCAGCCATGTATATACGAGCTCTGGAAACACCATATATTTT
many	TRBD1	TRBV5-6	TRBJ2-3	CASSLSQGASDTQYF	TGTGCCAGCAGCTTGTCCCAGGGGGCGTCCGATACGCAGTATTTT